The 20 T cell receptor beta chains in this list originate from one sample, sequenced in a study of blood T cell repertoires in COVID-19. The table came from immunoSEQ multiplex PCR; TCRdb's copy has only in-frame clones and leaves some out. The sample consists of 150,000 to 200,000 clones, 80% to 85% of them appearing once. Input material: peripheral blood. These receptors all stem from a woman in her 70s with COVID-19, enrolled during active disease.

The rearrangement joins TRBV4-1 to TRBJ2-5; 9 bases are a match to TRBD2. This CDR3 contains 16 residues. V lost 4 bases to trimming and J lost 5 bases; unmatched junction nucleotides: 11. Germline CDR1 and CDR2: MGHRA and YSYEKL. CDR3 nucleotides: TGCGCCAGCAGCCTATCGGGTAGCGGGAGCCGGGAGACCCAGTACTTC. Its protein product is CASSLSGSGSRETQYF.

V usage is TRBV11-2 and J usage is TRBJ2-7; TRBD2 matches at 13 bases. CDR1 is SGHAT and CDR2 is FQNNGV in the germline V gene. The J segment lost 4 bases and the V segment lost 0 bases, leaving 3 bases of the junction unmatched. This CDR3 contains 16 residues. The CDR3 region has the DNA TGTGCCAGCAGCTTAGAGCCGGGACTAGCGGGATACGAGCAGTACTTC. Translated: CASSLEPGLAGYEQYF.

This clone has only a few counts. The gene calls are TRBV19 and TRBJ1-6, with 7 positions matching TRBD1. The germline V gene has CDR1 LNHDA and CDR2 SQIVND (reference sequence). Trimming took 4 bases from V and 9 from J; bases not matched to a gene: 9. The CDR3 length is 15 residues. CDR3 DNA: TGTGCCAGTAGTACCCGGACAGGAGGGAGTTCACCCCTCCACTTT. It yields the protein CASSTRTGGSSPLHF.

The chain recombines TRBV14 with TRBJ1-6, with D possibly being TRBD1 (5 bases). Germline V gene data show CDR1 as SGHDN and CDR2 as FVKESK. This CDR3 has 15 residues. Trimming cost V 3 bases and J 10 bases, with 16 bases left between them. CDR3 DNA: TGTGCCAGCAGCCACATGGGGGGGGGAGGATCACCCCTCCACTTT. Protein product: CASSHMGGGGSPLHF. Complete variable domain (other parts from reference TRBV14 and TRBJ1-6): EAGVTQFPSHSVIEKGQTVTLRCDPISGHDNLYWYRRVMGKEIKFLLHFVKESKQDESGMPNNRFLAERTGGTYSTLKVQPAELEDSGVYFCASSHMGGGGSPLHFGNGTRLTVT.

This clone occurred a few times. V is TRBV11-1 and J is TRBJ1-1; D uncertain. The CDR3 runs 12 residues. V was trimmed by 2 bases and J by 2 bases, leaving 3 bases between them. CDR1 is SGHAT and CDR2 is FQDESV in the germline V gene (reference sequence). The CDR3 bases are TGTGCCAGCAGCTTAATAAACACTGAAGCTTTCTTT. Its protein product is CASSLINTEAFF.

The CDR3 DNA reads TGTGCCAGCAGCTTACGACGACTAGCGGGAGGGCCGGGCACCGGGGAGCTGTTTTTT. Amino acid sequence: CASSLRRLAGGPGTGELFF. This chain connects TRBV13 to TRBJ2-2, with 14 bases fitting TRBD2. Unmatched junction bases numbered 9, after V lost 2 bases and J lost 4 bases. This CDR3 comprises 19 residues. Germline CDR1 and CDR2: PRHDT and FYEKMQ (reference sequence).

The V call is TRBV29-1, the J call TRBJ2-1; 10 nucleotides agree with TRBD2. This CDR3 region has 14 residues. Germline V lookup: CDR1 SQVTM, CDR2 ANQGSEA. The ends lost 5 bases at V and 3 bases at J; junction bases unmatched: 4. CDR3 nucleotides: TGCAGCGTTTCAAGCGGGAGGGGCTACAATGAGCAGTTCTTC. Its translation is CSVSSGRGYNEQFF.

This clone came up a few times. V and J are TRBV28 and TRBJ1-5, with 8 bases fitting TRBD1. V was clipped by 2 bases and J by 2 bases; unmatched bases: 5. The CDR3 runs 16 residues. Looked up from germline, CDR1 is MDHEN and CDR2 is SYDVKM. The CDR3 DNA reads as TGTGCCAGCAGTTTACTTTCAGGGGGCCGCAATCAGCCCCAGCATTTT. Its translation: CASSLLSGGRNQPQHF.

The J gene is TRBJ2-2, the V gene TRBV24-1; no clear D. The germline gives CDR1 KGHDR, CDR2 SFDVKD. V lost 2 bases and J lost 7, with 7 bases in between. The CDR3 has 13 residues. In DNA, the CDR3 is TGTGCCACCAGTGATTCCAGTGTCGGGGAGCTGTTTTTT. The encoded protein is CATSDSSVGELFF.

The chain couples TRBV27 to TRBJ1-2; 12 bases are shared with TRBD1. V dropped 5 bases and J dropped 5; count of bases not matched to a gene: 9. This CDR3 is built from 16 residues. Germline-derived CDR1 and CDR2 are MNHEY and SMNVEV (reference sequence). The CDR3 spells CASSPRDRGRRYGYTF. DNA of the CDR3: TGTGCCAGCAGTCCCCGGGACAGGGGGCGCAGGTATGGCTACACCTTC.

This clone was seen just once. CDR3 bases: TGCGCCAGCAGCCCGGGGGGGGGCACAGATACGCAGTATTTT. It is translated as CASSPGGGTDTQYF. The V and J genes are TRBV5-1 and TRBJ2-3; 8 bases agree with TRBD2. CDR3 size: 14 residues. The germline CDR1 and CDR2 sequences are SGHRS and YFSETQ. V lost 4 bases and J lost 1; bases outside the gene matches: 2.

J is TRBJ2-1 and V is TRBV25-1, with 11 bases fitting TRBD2. The CDR3 sequence is 15 residues long. J gave up 10 bases and V 5 bases, and 10 bases lay outside the gene matches. Germline CDR1 is MGHDK and CDR2 is SYGVNS. CDR3 DNA: TGTGCCAGCAGTCGCATTGGGACTAGCGGAGGGGAGCAGTTCTTC. Residues: CASSRIGTSGGEQFF.

This clone is a singleton in its sample. V gene TRBV5-4 combines with J gene TRBJ2-2, with TRBD1 matching 8 bases. In germline, CDR1 is SGHNT, CDR2 YYREEE (reference sequence). V lost 0 bases, J lost 5 bases, and 0 bases stayed unmatched. This CDR3 is built from 14 residues. In nucleotides, the CDR3 is TGTGCCAGCAGCTTGGACAGGGGGACCGGGGAGCTGTTTTTT. Protein: CASSLDRGTGELFF.

The rearrangement links TRBV10-3 to TRBJ2-6; 7 bases are shared with TRBD2. The CDR3 has 16 residues. Germline V gene data show CDR1 as ENHRY and CDR2 as SYGVKD. V shed 11 bases, J shed 0 bases, and the junction held 10 bases outside the gene matches. This CDR3 is CAASGTKTSGANVLTF. CDR3 coding DNA: TGTGCCGCATCTGGGACTAAAACCTCTGGGGCCAACGTCCTGACTTTC.

The chain joins TRBV10-1 to TRBJ2-1; perhaps TRBD1 as D (5 bases). The CDR3 is 15 amino acids. Germline CDR1 and CDR2: WNHNN and SYGVQD (reference sequence). V was cut by 3 bases and J by 3 bases, with 12 bases left in between. This CDR3 is CASSDSGPDYNEQFF. In DNA form, the CDR3 reads TGCGCCAGCAGTGATTCAGGGCCCGACTACAATGAGCAGTTCTTC.

This sequence joins TRBV5-6 and TRBJ2-3; 8 bases fit TRBD1. Germline V gene lookup returns CDR1 SGHDT and CDR2 YYEEEE. CDR3 length equals 15 residues. The J segment lost 5 bases and the V segment lost 2 bases, leaving 7 bases of the junction unmatched. The CDR3 DNA sequence: TGTGCCAGCAGCTTAGACAGGGGATGGGAAGATACGCAGTATTTT. Translating gives CASSLDRGWEDTQYF.

V is TRBV7-9 and J is TRBJ2-7, with D possibly matching TRBD1 (6 bases). CDR1 SEHNR and CDR2 FQNEAQ come from the germline V gene (reference sequence). The V end was cut by 5 bases, the J end by 7 bases, with 18 bases between. This CDR3 is 14 amino acids long. The CDR3 DNA sequence: TGTGCCAGCAGCCGGGACATCGGGGCGAGAGAGCAGTACTTC. This codes for CASSRDIGAREQYF. Complete variable domain (other parts from reference TRBV7-9 and TRBJ2-7): DTGVSQNPRHKITKRGQNVTFRCDPISEHNRLYWYRQTLGQGPEFLTYFQNEAQLEKSRLLSDRFSAERPKGSFSTLEIQRTEQGDSAMYLCASSRDIGAREQYFGPGTRLTVT.

This rearrangement joins TRBV10-1 to TRBJ2-3; 10 positions agree with TRBD2. Looked up from germline, CDR1 is WNHNN and CDR2 is SYGVQD (reference sequence). J was trimmed by 3 bases and V by 4 bases; bases with no gene match: 4. The length of the CDR3 is 15 residues. CDR3 sequence: CASSGKRGGTDTQYF. The CDR3 DNA is TGCGCCAGCAGTGGGAAGCGGGGGGGGACAGATACGCAGTATTTT.

This clone was found once. The chain employs TRBV28 and TRBJ2-7; the D gene is possibly TRBD1 (6 bases). V lost 4 bases to trimming and J lost 2 bases, with 15 bases between them. The CDR3 loop spans 15 amino acids. The germline V gene encodes CDR1 MDHEN and CDR2 SYDVKM. CDR3 region: CASSSVQGGPYEQYV. Written as DNA, the CDR3 is TGTGCCAGCAGTTCGGTACAGGGTGGGCCCTACGAGCAGTACGTC.

The chain joins TRBV30 to TRBJ1-3; D is undetermined. The CDR3 is 13 residues long. Germline CDR1 GTSNPN, CDR2 SVGIG (reference sequence). Trimming took off 2 bases at V and 4 bases at J, with 9 bases between the two ends. The CDR3 spells CAWSLLAGNTIYF. Written as DNA, the CDR3 is TGTGCCTGGAGTCTCTTAGCGGGAAACACCATATATTTT.